The 15 T cell receptor beta chains in this list originate from one sample, sequenced in a study of cytomegalovirus exposure and HLA in healthy donors (dated by TCRdb to 2016 to 2017). Receptor amplification or capture employed the immunoSEQ multiplex PCR assay. For the multiplex PCR, a mixture combining 60 forward primers for TCR Vbeta segments and 13 reverse primers for TCR Jbeta segments was used. TCRdb stores this immuneACCESS table with in-frame sequences only. Part of the clones is absent; in the studies checked, under half of the shortfall reflects unresolved V genes, and no reason is known for the rest. This sample gives around 170,000 clones in total; over 70% of them show up just once. Clones ranked in the top ten supply approximately 1.3% of the sample. The sequenced sample consisted of PBMCs. These receptors originate from a man aged 50-59 years in good health and CMV-seropositive.

V is TRBV5-1 and J is TRBJ2-7; D might be TRBD1 (6 bases). Germline V gives CDR1 SGHRS, CDR2 YFSETQ. The CDR3 is 15 residues long. V shed 6 bases and J shed 1 base, with 17 bases lying between them. This CDR3 is CASKPMGAESYEQYF. The CDR3 nucleotides read TGCGCCAGCAAACCTATGGGGGCGGAGTCCTACGAGCAGTACTTC. Variable domain in full (rest from reference TRBV5-1 and TRBJ2-7): KAGVTQTPRYLIKTRGQQVTLSCSPISGHRSVSWYQQTPGQGLQFLFEYFSETQRNKGNFPGRFSGRQFSNSRSEMNVSTLELGDSALYLCASKPMGAESYEQYFGPGTRLTVT.

This chain uses TRBV5-1 with TRBJ2-2, with a weak D call TRBD1 (6 bases). V was cut by 0 bases and J by 3 bases, with 9 bases left in between. The CDR3 has 15 amino acids. Germline CDR1 is SGHRS and CDR2 is YFSETQ. CDR3 residues: CASSLGDRYTGELFF. The CDR3 DNA sequence: TGCGCCAGCAGCTTGGGCGACAGGTACACCGGGGAGCTGTTTTTT.

The J gene is TRBJ1-1, the V gene TRBV4-1; no reliable D call. V was trimmed by 0 bases and J by 1 base, leaving 9 bases between them. CDR1 MGHRA and CDR2 YSYEKL come from the germline V gene. This CDR3 contains 15 residues. In nucleotides, the CDR3 is TGCGCCAGCAGCCAAGAGGCCCGCGGGAACACTGAAGCTTTCTTT. It yields the protein CASSQEARGNTEAFF.

The gene calls are TRBV19 and TRBJ1-3, with D possibly matching TRBD1 (5 bases). Trimming stripped 6 bases from V and 8 bases from J, with 14 bases between. Per germline, CDR1 LNHDA and CDR2 SQIVND (reference sequence). There are 13 residues in the CDR3. The CDR3 spells CASRNTDSDTIYF. The CDR3 DNA is TGTGCCAGTAGAAATACCGACAGTGACACCATATATTTT. The full variable domain, completed using reference TRBV19 and TRBJ1-3, is DGGITQSPKYLFRKEGQNVTLSCEQNLNHDAMYWYRQDPGQGLRLIYYSQIVNDFQKGDIAEGYSVSREKKESFPLTVTSAQKNPTAFYLCASRNTDSDTIYFGEGSWLTVV.

The gene calls are TRBV5-6 and TRBJ1-2, with 11 nucleotides matching TRBD1. CDR3 size: 17 residues. The J segment lost 3 bases and the V segment lost 0 bases, leaving 7 bases of the junction unmatched. CDR1 is SGHDT and CDR2 is YYEEEE in the germline V gene. CDR3 protein: CASSLDRDRGFHYGYTF. The CDR3, as DNA: TGTGCCAGCAGCTTGGACCGGGACAGGGGGTTTCACTATGGCTACACCTTC.

This clone came up once. This chain links TRBV11-2 with TRBJ1-1; no clear D gene. CDR3 length equals 13 residues. Germline V gene lookup returns CDR1 SGHAT and CDR2 FQNNGV. V lost 4 bases to trimming and J lost 5 bases, with 11 bases between them. CDR3 coding DNA: TGTGCCAGCAGCTGGACCGGGGATACTGAAGCTTTCTTT. Residues: CASSWTGDTEAFF.

The V gene is TRBV30, the J gene TRBJ2-5, with TRBD2 matching over 9 bases. The CDR3 spans 14 residues. Trimming at V came to 4 bases and at J to 5 bases, leaving 8 bases not matched to a gene. The germline CDR1 and CDR2 sequences are GTSNPN and SVGIG (reference sequence). The CDR3, as DNA: TGTGCCTGGAATTTGGCGGGGGGGCGTGAGACCCAGTACTTC. It translates to CAWNLAGGRETQYF.

The chain recombines TRBV10-3 with TRBJ1-1; no definite D call. V dropped 2 bases and J dropped 7 bases, with 11 bases sitting between them. The germline CDR1 and CDR2 sequences are ENHRY and SYGVKD. The CDR3 loop spans 13 amino acids. The CDR3 sequence is CAISEAPRVEAFF. The CDR3 bases are TGTGCCATCAGTGAGGCCCCCCGGGTTGAAGCTTTCTTT.

The V call is TRBV9, the J call TRBJ2-1; 11 bases are shared with TRBD2. Germline-derived CDR1 and CDR2 are SGDLS and YYNGEE. Unmatched junction bases numbered 5, after V lost 3 bases and J lost 0 bases. The CDR3 contains 17 residues. For the CDR3, the DNA is TGTGCCAGCAGCGAGAAGGGGACTAGCGGCTCCTACAATGAGCAGTTCTTC. It translates to CASSEKGTSGSYNEQFF.

For this clone: Its ends do not fully match the called genes, so a read error is possible. The chain joins TRBV7-7 to TRBJ2-1, with TRBD2 matching 9 bases. This CDR3 is built from 15 residues. The V gene's germline CDR1 is SSHAT and CDR2 FNYEAQ (reference sequence). CDR3 sequence: CASSPGTSRSHEQFF. The CDR3 DNA follows: TGTGCTAGCAGCCCCGGGACTAGCAGGTCTCATGAGCAGTTCTTC.

This rearrangement joins TRBV15 to TRBJ2-2; tentative D call: TRBD1 (5 bases). Germline values: CDR1 LNHNV, CDR2 YYDKDF (reference sequence). The CDR3 has 15 residues. V lost 3 bases and J 4 bases, leaving 12 bases between the germline ends. CDR3 coding DNA: TGTGCCACCAGCAGGGAGACAGACCCCACCGGGGAGCTGTTTTTT. It translates to CATSRETDPTGELFF.

The chain has TRBV28 and TRBJ2-2; 11 nucleotides match TRBD2. This CDR3 region has 15 residues. Per germline, CDR1 MDHEN and CDR2 SYDVKM. V trimming: 3 bases; J trimming: 9 bases; junction bases outside the gene matches: 6. As DNA, the CDR3 is TGTGCCAGCAGTTTTAGAACTAGCGGGAGCAGGGAGCTGTTTTTT. It encodes CASSFRTSGSRELFF.

The rearrangement links TRBV7-9 to TRBJ1-1, with D tentatively TRBD1 (6 bases). Trimming removed 4 bases at V and 4 bases at J, with 13 bases between. The CDR3 covers 14 residues. Germline CDR1 SEHNR, CDR2 FQNEAQ (reference sequence). CDR3 sequence (DNA): TGTGCCAGCAGCTCTCAGGGGTTCGGCACTGAAGCTTTCTTT. Translating gives CASSSQGFGTEAFF.

The chain is built from TRBV14 and TRBJ2-1, with D uncertain. V lost 2 bases and J lost 8, with 16 bases in between. CDR3 length equals 15 residues. CDR1 is SGHDN and CDR2 is FVKESK in the germline V gene. CDR3 in amino acids: CASSQWRGNGDEQFF. The CDR3 DNA reads TGTGCCAGCAGCCAATGGCGAGGTAACGGAGATGAGCAGTTCTTC.

The chain joins TRBV30 to TRBJ1-1, with D uncertain. Germline V gene lookup returns CDR1 GTSNPN and CDR2 SVGIG (reference sequence). This CDR3 region has 13 residues. V was cut by 0 bases and J by 1 base, with 6 bases left in between. The CDR3 bases are TGTGCCTGGAGTGTACTTTCGAACACTGAAGCTTTCTTT. This sequence encodes CAWSVLSNTEAFF.